This is a list of T cell receptor beta chains from one sample in a study of blood T cell repertoires in COVID-19. TCRdb's table, derived via immunoSEQ multiplex PCR, lists solely in-frame clones and lacks some. The sample records around 260,000 clones, approximately 85% being singletons. The sample consisted of PBMCs or T cells enriched from blood (not recorded which). The receptor set was obtained from a woman in her twenties or thirties who had recovered from COVID-19. The conserved cysteine and the conserved F or W are not part of the CDR3 here. Fields, in order: clone size, V gene, J gene, CDR3 protein. Size values are once, few and many counts, or a class for expanded clones, and some rows have none.

clone_size: NA; v_call: TRBV5-1; j_call: TRBJ2-7; cdr3_aa: ASSFSADGSWEQY
clone_size: NA; v_call: TRBV7-9; j_call: TRBJ2-1; cdr3_aa: ASSLPGSYNEQF
clone_size: NA; v_call: TRBV11-1; j_call: TRBJ2-2; cdr3_aa: ASTLGTATGELF
clone_size: few; v_call: TRBV5-6; j_call: TRBJ2-5; cdr3_aa: ASSLARETQY
clone_size: NA; v_call: TRBV19; j_call: TRBJ1-5; cdr3_aa: ASSTRYSDNQPQH
clone_size: NA; v_call: TRBV9; j_call: TRBJ1-2; cdr3_aa: ASSVGGTGAEYYGYT
clone_size: NA; v_call: TRBV3-1/TRBV3-2; j_call: TRBJ2-5; cdr3_aa: ASSPRTPSIQETQY
clone_size: NA; v_call: TRBV6-4; j_call: TRBJ2-1; cdr3_aa: ASQTGLLNEQF
clone_size: NA; v_call: TRBV6-1; j_call: TRBJ1-2; cdr3_aa: ASSETEARGYT
clone_size: NA; v_call: TRBV2; j_call: TRBJ2-7; cdr3_aa: ATLGRGVYEQY
clone_size: once; v_call: TRBV30; j_call: TRBJ1-1; cdr3_aa: AWSGLTVEAF
clone_size: NA; v_call: TRBV4-2; j_call: TRBJ1-6; cdr3_aa: ASSQDTGDRVSPLH
clone_size: NA; v_call: TRBV5-3; j_call: TRBJ2-7; cdr3_aa: ARSLIAGSPEQY
clone_size: NA; v_call: TRBV6-2/TRBV6-3; j_call: TRBJ2-7; cdr3_aa: ASSYTTGFWY
clone_size: NA; v_call: TRBV25-1; j_call: TRBJ1-4; cdr3_aa: ASSWDRGNEKLF
clone_size: NA; v_call: TRBV9; j_call: TRBJ2-3; cdr3_aa: ASSPSLDTQY
clone_size: NA; v_call: TRBV27; j_call: TRBJ1-5; cdr3_aa: ARGNGTGPILLRSNQPQH
clone_size: once; v_call: TRBV27; j_call: TRBJ1-2; cdr3_aa: ASSLSGGLGGYT